Shown below are 19 T cell receptor beta chains from a single sample sequenced in a study of Ad26.COV2.S vaccination and SARS-CoV-2 variants. This table comes from immunoSEQ multiplex PCR, and its TCRdb copy is limited to in-frame clones, with some not included. The data hold about 350,000 clones, with around 83% observed a single time. As for treatment: some 20 received Ad26.COV2.S at low or high dose, single or two shots; roughly five received placebo; per-sample allocation not given. Repertoires come from day 63 after the first vaccine or placebo injection. The specimen was peripheral blood, collected in a trial of Ad26.COV2.S vaccine versus placebo. The origin of the receptors is a person aged 18-60 years who received the Ad26.COV2.S COVID-19 vaccine or a placebo.

This chain links TRBV21-1 with TRBJ2-3; the table's D call TRBD1 went unverified against the DNA. TRBV21-1 corresponds to a pseudogene. The CDR3 has 15 amino acids. The CDR3 loop is CASSRKGGGTDTQYF. CDR3 bases: TGTGCCAGCAGCAGGAAAGGGGGTGGCACAGATACGCAGTATTTT.

J is TRBJ2-3 and V is TRBV7-6; TRBD2 agrees at 7 bases. V trimming: 5 bases; J trimming: 3 bases; junction bases outside the gene matches: 14. The CDR3 spans 17 residues. Germline assignment: CDR1 SGHVS and CDR2 FNYEAQ. In DNA, the CDR3 is TGTGCCAGCAGCGTTTTCGGGGGGAGGAGTAGAACAGATACGCAGTATTTT. Its protein is CASSVFGGRSRTDTQYF.

The chain joins TRBV7-9 to TRBJ1-5, with D unresolved. The length of the CDR3 is 12 residues. V was shortened by 4 bases and J by 7 bases, with 8 bases between the two germline ends. The germline V gene encodes CDR1 SEHNR and CDR2 FQNEAQ (reference sequence). This CDR3 reads CASSSSGQPQHF. CDR3 in DNA: TGTGCCAGCAGCTCCTCCGGGCAGCCCCAGCATTTT.

The chain recombines TRBV5-6 with TRBJ1-5; D unclear. CDR1 and CDR2 from the germline V gene are SGHDT and YYEEEE. V was clipped by 3 bases and J by 4 bases, with 8 bases between them. This CDR3 has 13 amino acids. The CDR3 nucleotides read TGTGCCAGCAGCTATGGAGGGAATCAGCCCCAGCATTTT. Its translation: CASSYGGNQPQHF.

V gene TRBV7-8 combines with J gene TRBJ2-2; 7 bases align to TRBD2. CDR1 SGHVS and CDR2 FQNEAQ come from the germline V gene. This CDR3 has 16 amino acids. V dropped 0 bases and J dropped 0; count of bases not matched to a gene: 1. The DNA of the CDR3 is TGTGCCAGCAGCTTAGCCGGGACTACGAACACCGGGGAGCTGTTTTTT. It encodes CASSLAGTTNTGELFF.

The V gene is TRBV6-6, the J gene TRBJ2-2; 10 positions match TRBD1. The germline CDR1 and CDR2 sequences are MNHNY and SVGAGI (reference sequence). The CDR3 spans 14 residues. J gave up 9 bases and V 6 bases, and 7 bases lay outside the gene matches. As DNA, the CDR3 is TGTGCCAGCAGACCCGGGACAGGGGACCGGGAGCTGTTTTTT. This encodes CASRPGTGDRELFF.

The V gene is TRBV28, the J gene TRBJ1-4; 7 positions agree with TRBD1. This CDR3 comprises 15 residues. Trimming cost V 6 bases and J 3 bases; bases outside gene matches: 7. Germline V gene lookup returns CDR1 MDHEN and CDR2 SYDVKM. Here the CDR3 DNA reads TGTGCCAGCAGGAGGACAGGAGGATCTAATGAAAAACTGTTTTTT. It encodes CASRRTGGSNEKLFF.

This chain joins TRBV7-2 and TRBJ2-5; D is ambiguous. The CDR3 runs to 16 residues. The V end lost 5 bases, the J end lost 5 bases, and 21 bases lay between the germline ends. Germline CDR1 is SGHTA and CDR2 is FQGNSA. CDR3 DNA sequence: TGTGCCAGCAGCATACCCCTCCTTCCGTTCGGGGAGACCCAGTACTTC. This codes for CASSIPLLPFGETQYF.

The chain recombines TRBV4-1 with TRBJ1-1, with D uncertain. Trimming cost V 5 bases and J 5 bases, with 12 bases left between them. The CDR3 contains 13 residues. CDR1 and CDR2 from the germline V gene are MGHRA and YSYEKL. CDR3 sequence (DNA): TGCGCCAGCAGCTACGATCTCTGGACTGAAGCTTTCTTT. Protein product: CASSYDLWTEAFF.

This sequence joins TRBV15 and TRBJ1-5; D not certain. This CDR3 region has 15 residues. Germline CDR1 reads LNHNV; CDR2 reads YYDKDF (reference sequence). V gave up 0 bases and J gave up 0 bases, with 6 bases separating them. DNA for the CDR3: TGTGCCACCAGCAGAGACAGGTATAGCAATCAGCCCCAGCATTTT. Translating gives CATSRDRYSNQPQHF.

This clone appeared once. This sequence joins TRBV19 and TRBJ1-2, with TRBD1 matching over 10 bases. In germline, CDR1 is LNHDA, CDR2 SQIVND (reference sequence). J was trimmed by 7 bases and V by 8 bases; bases with no gene match: 10. CDR3 length: 14 residues. The CDR3 region is CASGDRGMVSGYTF. The CDR3 region has the DNA TGTGCCAGTGGGGACAGGGGAATGGTCTCTGGCTACACCTTC.

The chain joins TRBV7-9 to TRBJ2-1; 8 positions match TRBD1. The CDR3 length is 19 residues. Per the germline V gene, CDR1 is SEHNR and CDR2 is FQNEAQ (reference sequence). Trimming at V came to 1 base and at J to 4 bases, leaving 15 bases not matched to a gene. For the CDR3, the DNA is TGTGCCAGCAGCTTAGTAGGGGGTCGAAGACAGGGGACATACAATGAGCAGTTCTTC. Translation gives CASSLVGGRRQGTYNEQFF.

Only one count was recorded for this clone. The rearrangement uses TRBV5-1 and TRBJ2-3; D is unclear. The germline gives CDR1 SGHRS, CDR2 YFSETQ. V lost 4 bases and J 0 bases, leaving 12 bases between the germline ends. The CDR3 totals 15 residues. The CDR3 region is CASSPGVSSTDTQYF. In DNA form, the CDR3 reads TGCGCCAGCAGCCCCGGAGTCTCAAGCACAGATACGCAGTATTTT. The entire variable domain, with the rest obtained from reference TRBV5-1 and TRBJ2-3, is as follows: KAGVTQTPRYLIKTRGQQVTLSCSPISGHRSVSWYQQTPGQGLQFLFEYFSETQRNKGNFPGRFSGRQFSNSRSEMNVSTLELGDSALYLCASSPGVSSTDTQYFGPGTRLTVL.

The chain couples TRBV29-1 to TRBJ2-1; 8 bases are shared with TRBD1. Germline CDR1 is SQVTM and CDR2 is ANQGSEA. The CDR3 consists of 14 residues. V trimming: 4 bases; J trimming: 1 base; junction bases outside the gene matches: 3. The CDR3 spells CSVGQGSSYNEQFF. The CDR3 nucleotides read TGCAGCGTTGGACAGGGGAGTTCCTACAATGAGCAGTTCTTC.

This clone was counted ten times or more. The chain employs TRBV5-1 and TRBJ2-2; the match to TRBD1 covers 10 bases. The germline V gene has CDR1 SGHRS and CDR2 YFSETQ. With 4 bases clipped from V and 5 bases from J, the junction kept 5 bases outside the gene matches. The CDR3 spans 15 residues. The CDR3, as DNA: TGCGCCAGCAGCCTCCGGACAGGGGGGACCGGGGAGCTGTTTTTT. Translating it yields CASSLRTGGTGELFF. The full variable domain, rest sourced from reference TRBV5-1 and TRBJ2-2, is KAGVTQTPRYLIKTRGQQVTLSCSPISGHRSVSWYQQTPGQGLQFLFEYFSETQRNKGNFPGRFSGRQFSNSRSEMNVSTLELGDSALYLCASSLRTGGTGELFFGEGSRLTVL.

The chain has TRBV4-3 and TRBJ2-2, with 12 nucleotides matching TRBD2. Losses at the gene ends were 4 bases for V and 1 base for J; bases not matched to a gene: 13. Looked up from germline, CDR1 is LGHNA and CDR2 is YSLEER. CDR3 size: 20 residues. The CDR3, as DNA: TGCGCCAGCAGCCGGAACCGAGGACTAGCGGGGAGTCGGAACACCGGGGAGCTGTTTTTT. Translated: CASSRNRGLAGSRNTGELFF.

This chain uses TRBV30 with TRBJ2-7; no clear D gene. This CDR3 has 11 amino acids. Trimming pared 1 base from V and 3 bases from J, leaving 4 bases between. Per germline, CDR1 GTSNPN and CDR2 SVGIG (reference sequence). The CDR3 sequence is CAWSDVYEQYF. In nucleotides, the CDR3 is TGTGCCTGGAGTGACGTCTACGAGCAGTACTTC.

The V gene is TRBV29-1, the J gene TRBJ2-5; 8 bases agree with TRBD1. The CDR3 covers 14 residues. The germline V gene encodes CDR1 SQVTM and CDR2 ANQGSEA. Trimming cost V 7 bases and J 5 bases; bases outside gene matches: 12. The CDR3 DNA reads TGCAGCGGTGGGACAGGAAACCTAGGGGAGACCCAGTACTTC. It specifies CSGGTGNLGETQYF.

V gene TRBV18 combines with J gene TRBJ1-4, with D perhaps TRBD1 (5 bases). V lost 5 bases and J lost 8, with 12 bases in between. The CDR3 consists of 13 residues. Germline lookup yields CDR1 KGHSH and CDR2 LQKENI. CDR3 DNA: TGTGCCAGCTCAAAGACAGTTGGGGAAAAACTGTTTTTT. Amino acid sequence: CASSKTVGEKLFF.